This T cell receptor beta chain was recorded in a study of CD8+ T cells in alopecia areata (dated by TCRdb to the late 2010s). General notes on the study: Treated patients were enrolled in an open-label pilot trial of oral tofacitinib at 5 to 10 mg twice daily for moderate-to-severe alopecia areata. Tofacitinib was administered for 6 to 18 months, and 6 months of follow-up off drug were then conducted to assess delayed response and recurrence. In treated patients, disease severity was measured using the SALT score, which gives the percentage of scalp surface area affected. In both human patients and the C3H/HeJ mouse model, the study applied high-throughput TCRbeta sequencing to look at T cell clonal expansion in alopecia areata. In humans, TCRbeta sequencing was performed on scalp tissue and on sorted CD4+ and CD8+ peripheral blood T cells from healthy controls and from patients with patchy or totalis/universalis alopecia areata. Patients on tofacitinib were biopsied at baseline and after 4 and 24 weeks of treatment, and several of the patients also had a later scalp biopsy. Scalp clonality was compared across normal scalp (n=4), patchy alopecia areata scalp (n=8), and alopecia totalis/universalis scalp (n=8). RNA came from the PAXgene miRNA kit for fixed scalp, the miRNeasy kit for PBMCs, and the RNeasy kit for mouse skin. TCRbeta CDR3 regions were amplified by immunoSEQ multiplex PCR with 35 Vbeta forward and 13 Jbeta reverse primers.

The receptor library was made with the immunoSEQ multiplex PCR assay. RNA was extracted from all samples and reverse transcribed into cDNA, which served as template for TCR sequencing. SuperScript III was used to make first-strand cDNA, primed with a 2:1 mix of oligo-dT and random hexamers. A synthetic immune receptor repertoire was used to gauge amplification bias, and whatever bias remained was removed computationally. The paper's data handling went like this. Raw reads were preprocessed to remove errors, and CDR3 was defined by IMGT conventions from the conserved cysteine to phenylalanine. Clonality was calculated as 1 minus Shannon entropy normalized by log2 of the number of productive unique TCRs. Whether scalp clones were CD4 or CD8 was inferred by matching scalp TCRbeta sequences against CD4 and CD8 repertoires sorted from blood. As stored in TCRdb, this immuneACCESS dataset retains in-frame rearrangements with V and J assigned. A fraction of the clones does not appear; measured against another copy, unresolved V genes explain less than half of the discrepancy, and the remainder lacks a known reason. V and J calls and clone size are those listed in that table; D and trimming were worked out from the DNA. Counted in this sample were 150,000 to 200,000 clones; roughly 60% of them appeared once. The ten top clones hold 5.5% of the sample.

This specimen's time point label, per the study, means: roughly 26 weeks on oral tofacitinib. In light of the paper, this sample's treatment or condition label describes: oral pan-JAK inhibitor, 5-10 mg twice daily. Peripheral blood and lesional scalp punch biopsies were obtained from patients with alopecia areata. PBMCs were isolated by density centrifugation and stained for CD3, CD4 and CD8, after which CD4+ and CD8+ T cells were sorted on a FACSAria. In the case of this clone: Its antigen specificity is not known. Base-call qualities are not available, and no considerably larger clone is one nucleotide away.

The CDR3, cysteine through phenylalanine, is 14 amino acids long. Of all the DNA, just the CDR3 is kept, 42 bases in frame from base 1. V sheds 5 bases and J sheds 7 bases, leaving 14 bases between their ends. The germline V gene encodes CDR1 SGHAT and CDR2 FQNNGV. Findings and caveats that apply to the study as a whole: Tofacitinib significantly lowered scalp clonality and the number of expanded CD8+ clones among the top 100 scalp clones. TCR sequences shared between patients were less clear than in mice, possibly partly because of HLA diversity in the patient population. Because the treated cohort was small and had only one nonresponder, larger studies are needed to examine links between baseline CD8+ expansion and response. Scalp TCR repertoire analysis is complicated because resident alphabeta T cells in normal human skin are also sequenced, whereas mouse skin is dominated by gammadelta T cells. During tofacitinib treatment, many expanded lesional clones remained in scalp and blood, and this persistence may partly explain relapse after treatment is stopped. Compared with normal scalp, lesional scalp, particularly in alopecia totalis/universalis, had higher clonality and more expanded CD8+ clones, which suggests antigenic drive.

This receptor was obtained from a human donor with alopecia areata. The chain was built from TRBV11-2 and TRBJ2-2; no D gene call is confident. Material: CD4+ T cells sorted from blood, obtained at week 24, from a patient treated with tofacitinib. The CDR3 reads CASSQQRRVGELFF. The nucleotides are TGTGCCAGCAGCCAACAAAGGCGAGTCGGGGAGCTGTTTTTT.